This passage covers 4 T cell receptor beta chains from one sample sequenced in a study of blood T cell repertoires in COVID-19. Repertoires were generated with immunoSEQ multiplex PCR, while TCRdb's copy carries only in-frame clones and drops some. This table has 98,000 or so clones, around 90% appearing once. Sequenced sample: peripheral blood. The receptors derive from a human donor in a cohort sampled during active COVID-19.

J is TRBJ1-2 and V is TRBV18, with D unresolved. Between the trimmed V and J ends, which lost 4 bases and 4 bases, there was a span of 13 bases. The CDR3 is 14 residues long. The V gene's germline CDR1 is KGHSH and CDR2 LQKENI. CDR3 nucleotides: TGTGCCAGCTCACTCGCGGTGATCGCCTATGGCTACACCTTC. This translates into CASSLAVIAYGYTF.

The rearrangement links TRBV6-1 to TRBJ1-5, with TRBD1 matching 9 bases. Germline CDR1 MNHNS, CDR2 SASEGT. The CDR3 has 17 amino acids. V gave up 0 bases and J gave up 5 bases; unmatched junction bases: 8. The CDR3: CASSEAGPGQGHQPQHF. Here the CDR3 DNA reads TGTGCCAGCAGTGAAGCGGGACCGGGACAGGGTCATCAGCCCCAGCATTTT.

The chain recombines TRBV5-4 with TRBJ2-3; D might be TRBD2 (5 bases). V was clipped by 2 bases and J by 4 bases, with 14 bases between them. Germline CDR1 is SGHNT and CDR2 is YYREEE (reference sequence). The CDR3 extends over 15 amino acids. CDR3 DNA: TGTGCCAGCAGCTTAGATCTAGCCTACCCAGATACGCAGTATTTT. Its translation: CASSLDLAYPDTQYF.

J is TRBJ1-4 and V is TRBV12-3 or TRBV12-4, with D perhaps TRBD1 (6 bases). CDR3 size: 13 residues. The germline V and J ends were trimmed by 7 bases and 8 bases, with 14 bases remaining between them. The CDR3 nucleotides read TGTGCCAGCATAAGGGACATAGGGGAAAAACTGTTTTTT. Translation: CASIRDIGEKLFF.